This T cell receptor beta chain was profiled in a study of blood T cell repertoires in COVID-19. Study overall: T cells, B-cell-depleted T cells, or PBMCs provided the cDNA or gDNA that served as material.

Here immunoSEQ multiplex PCR was the method, and the copy in TCRdb shows in-frame clones only, minus some. Altogether roughly 230,000 clones are present, roughly four fifths being singletons, with the ten largest covering 4%. This TCR came from a man aged 50-60 years with acute or convalescent COVID-19. Sequenced input: peripheral blood.

The DNA for the CDR3 is TGTGCCAGCAGTTACTCGTATAGAAATAATTCACCCCTCCACTTT. This translates into CASSYSYRNNSPLHF. The chain links TRBV6-5 to TRBJ1-6; D unresolved. Trimming cost V 0 bases and J 5 bases, with 8 bases left between them. Germline CDR1 is MNHEY and CDR2 is SVGAGI. The CDR3 totals 15 residues.